This T cell receptor (beta chain) comes out of a study of cytomegalovirus exposure and HLA in healthy donors. Study-level background: Samples from HLA-typed donors yielded approximately 80 million unique TCRs in an early data release.

PCR employed 60 Vbeta and 13 Jbeta primers. TCRdb's copy holds only in-frame clones and misses some; the assay was immunoSEQ multiplex PCR. The profile shows around 170,000 clones, 65% to 85% of them singletons. This TCR came from a man aged 60-69 years in good health and CMV-seronegative. The specimen sequenced was PBMCs.

The CDR3 sequence: CASSLQGAPYGYTF. In nucleotides, the CDR3 is TGTGCCAGCAGTTTGCAGGGGGCGCCCTATGGCTACACCTTC. The chain employs TRBV27 and TRBJ1-2; 8 bases are a match to TRBD1. Germline-derived CDR1 and CDR2 are MNHEY and SMNVEV (reference sequence). The CDR3 runs to 14 residues. Unmatched junction bases numbered 4, after V lost 3 bases and J lost 4 bases.